What follows are 12 T cell receptor beta chains derived from one specimen sequenced in a study of vaccination and CD4 T cells after COVID-19. Treatment: approximately 11-day PBMC culture with coronavirus spike peptide pools or control peptides (ViraFEST assay). Cultured CD4+ T cells had their DNA profiled by the Oncomine TCR Beta short-read assay. MiXCR, applied by TCRdb to the PCR reads, yields one record per CDR3 protein. The table shows approximately 18,000 distinct CDR3 sequences, with 46% occurring only once. These TCRs' antigens remain unknown. The specimen comprised CD4+ T cells from blood, cultured in vitro, sampled after SARS-CoV-2 vaccination. These receptors were taken from a human donor who had recovered from COVID-19.

This chain joins TRBV28 and TRBJ1-2; weak D call: TRBD1 (6 bases). This CDR3 comprises 14 residues. Germline CDR1 reads MDHEN; CDR2 reads SYDVKM. Trimming left V 6 bases short and J 5 bases short, with 16 bases between. CDR3 coding DNA: TGTGCCAGCAGCCTTAGACAGGCGAGGTATGGCTACACCTTC. Its protein product is CASSLRQARYGYTF.

The rearrangement joins TRBV6-1 to TRBJ1-6; D may be TRBD1 (5 bases). This CDR3 comprises 15 residues. CDR1 is MNHNS and CDR2 is SASEGT in the germline V gene. Trimming removed 5 bases from V and 3 bases from J, with 11 bases in between. The CDR3 nucleotides read TGTGCCAGCAGTCCCGGGACGGTCTATAATTCACCCCTCCACTTT. Translated, it gives CASSPGTVYNSPLHF.

The V and J genes are TRBV19 and TRBJ1-3; 11 nucleotides line up with TRBD1. Germline assignment: CDR1 LNHDA and CDR2 SQIVND (reference sequence). Trimming cost V 3 bases and J 4 bases; bases outside gene matches: 5. The CDR3 is 16 residues long. The CDR3 is CASSMLGQGDGNTIYF. In DNA, the CDR3 is TGTGCCAGTAGTATGCTGGGACAGGGGGACGGAAACACCATATATTTT. Filled out from reference TRBV19 and TRBJ1-3, the complete variable domain reads DGGITQSPKYLFRKEGQNVTLSCEQNLNHDAMYWYRQDPGQGLRLIYYSQIVNDFQKGDIAEGYSVSREKKESFPLTVTSAQKNPTAFYLCASSMLGQGDGNTIYFGEGSWLTVV.

This chain links TRBV20-1 with TRBJ1-2; possible D gene TRBD1, 5 bases. Germline V gives CDR1 DFQATT, CDR2 SNEGSKA (reference sequence). The germline V and J ends were trimmed by 8 bases and 3 bases, with 13 bases remaining between them. The CDR3 runs 12 residues. The CDR3 DNA follows: TGCAGTCCAACGGGCAGGGACTATGGCTACACCTTC. It yields the protein CSPTGRDYGYTF.

The sample holds a few counts of this clonotype. The chain is built from TRBV6-2 or TRBV6-3 and TRBJ1-5; D gene unclear. CDR3 length: 14 residues. With 6 bases removed from V and 4 bases from J, the gap between germline ends came to 13 bases. Germline V gene lookup returns CDR1 MNHEY and CDR2 SVGEGT. DNA of the CDR3: TGTGCCAGCAGCCCTTCCCGGGATAATCAGCCCCAGCATTTT. Its translation is CASSPSRDNQPQHF.

The rearrangement joins TRBV15 to TRBJ2-3; tentative D call: TRBD2 (6 bases). The CDR3 loop spans 14 amino acids. In germline, CDR1 is LNHNV, CDR2 YYDKDF (reference sequence). Deletions cut 5 bases from V and 2 bases from J, with 11 bases between. The CDR3 sequence: CATSGGVLTDTQYF. CDR3 coding DNA: TGTGCCACCAGCGGCGGGGTACTCACAGATACGCAGTATTTT.

This clonotype is large within its sample. Its ends do not fully match the called genes, so a read error is possible. The V gene is TRBV7-2, the J gene TRBJ1-6; D not resolved. The CDR3 has 16 amino acids. CDR1 is SGHTA and CDR2 is FQGNSA in the germline V gene. The CDR3 protein is CASTLQPGPPNSPLHF. The CDR3 coding sequence is TGTGCCAGCACCTTACAGCCTGGACCGCCTAATTCACCCCTCCACTTT.

This clonotype has more than one count but fewer than ten. V is TRBV19 and J is TRBJ1-5, with D unclear. The CDR3 has 15 amino acids. V lost 5 bases to trimming and J lost 1 base, with 12 bases between them. Germline values: CDR1 LNHDA, CDR2 SQIVND (reference sequence). The CDR3 region has the DNA TGTGCCAGTAGTCGGGAAATCCTCAGCAATCAGCCCCAGCATTTT. It codes for CASSREILSNQPQHF.

The chain joins TRBV27 to TRBJ1-3; weak D call: TRBD1 (6 bases). The germline V and J ends were trimmed by 3 bases and 8 bases, with 11 bases remaining between them. The CDR3 covers 13 residues. Germline assignment: CDR1 MNHEY and CDR2 SMNVEV (reference sequence). CDR3 amino acids: CASSFREGDTIYF. In DNA form, the CDR3 reads TGTGCCAGCAGTTTTAGAGAGGGGGACACCATATATTTT.

V is TRBV6-2 or TRBV6-3 and J is TRBJ2-3; 11 bases are shared with TRBD2. CDR1 MNHEY and CDR2 SVGEGT come from the germline V gene. V lost 6 bases, J lost 2 bases, and 4 bases stayed unmatched. This CDR3 has 15 amino acids. CDR3 amino acids: CASSQLAGDTDTQYF. CDR3 bases: TGTGCCAGCAGCCAACTAGCGGGAGACACAGATACGCAGTATTTT.

This chain joins TRBV7-2 and TRBJ2-1, with 9 bases lining up with TRBD2. Unmatched junction bases numbered 7, after V lost 5 bases and J lost 5 bases. The germline CDR1 and CDR2 sequences are SGHTA and FQGNSA. The CDR3 covers 15 residues. CDR3 sequence (DNA): TGTGCCAGCAGCCTTAGCGGGGGACCACACAATGAGCAGTTCTTC. This sequence encodes CASSLSGGPHNEQFF.

Note on this clonotype: A clone one base away is much larger, so this may be a read error. The chain recombines TRBV6-4 with TRBJ1-5; no firm D call. The CDR3 sequence is 13 residues long. The germline V gene encodes CDR1 MRHNA and CDR2 SNTAGT. Trimming removed 11 bases from V and 0 bases from J, with 11 bases in between. CDR3 region: CAGVEDSNQPQHF. The CDR3 region has the DNA TGTGCCGGTGTGGAGGATAGCAATCAGCCCCAGCATTTT.